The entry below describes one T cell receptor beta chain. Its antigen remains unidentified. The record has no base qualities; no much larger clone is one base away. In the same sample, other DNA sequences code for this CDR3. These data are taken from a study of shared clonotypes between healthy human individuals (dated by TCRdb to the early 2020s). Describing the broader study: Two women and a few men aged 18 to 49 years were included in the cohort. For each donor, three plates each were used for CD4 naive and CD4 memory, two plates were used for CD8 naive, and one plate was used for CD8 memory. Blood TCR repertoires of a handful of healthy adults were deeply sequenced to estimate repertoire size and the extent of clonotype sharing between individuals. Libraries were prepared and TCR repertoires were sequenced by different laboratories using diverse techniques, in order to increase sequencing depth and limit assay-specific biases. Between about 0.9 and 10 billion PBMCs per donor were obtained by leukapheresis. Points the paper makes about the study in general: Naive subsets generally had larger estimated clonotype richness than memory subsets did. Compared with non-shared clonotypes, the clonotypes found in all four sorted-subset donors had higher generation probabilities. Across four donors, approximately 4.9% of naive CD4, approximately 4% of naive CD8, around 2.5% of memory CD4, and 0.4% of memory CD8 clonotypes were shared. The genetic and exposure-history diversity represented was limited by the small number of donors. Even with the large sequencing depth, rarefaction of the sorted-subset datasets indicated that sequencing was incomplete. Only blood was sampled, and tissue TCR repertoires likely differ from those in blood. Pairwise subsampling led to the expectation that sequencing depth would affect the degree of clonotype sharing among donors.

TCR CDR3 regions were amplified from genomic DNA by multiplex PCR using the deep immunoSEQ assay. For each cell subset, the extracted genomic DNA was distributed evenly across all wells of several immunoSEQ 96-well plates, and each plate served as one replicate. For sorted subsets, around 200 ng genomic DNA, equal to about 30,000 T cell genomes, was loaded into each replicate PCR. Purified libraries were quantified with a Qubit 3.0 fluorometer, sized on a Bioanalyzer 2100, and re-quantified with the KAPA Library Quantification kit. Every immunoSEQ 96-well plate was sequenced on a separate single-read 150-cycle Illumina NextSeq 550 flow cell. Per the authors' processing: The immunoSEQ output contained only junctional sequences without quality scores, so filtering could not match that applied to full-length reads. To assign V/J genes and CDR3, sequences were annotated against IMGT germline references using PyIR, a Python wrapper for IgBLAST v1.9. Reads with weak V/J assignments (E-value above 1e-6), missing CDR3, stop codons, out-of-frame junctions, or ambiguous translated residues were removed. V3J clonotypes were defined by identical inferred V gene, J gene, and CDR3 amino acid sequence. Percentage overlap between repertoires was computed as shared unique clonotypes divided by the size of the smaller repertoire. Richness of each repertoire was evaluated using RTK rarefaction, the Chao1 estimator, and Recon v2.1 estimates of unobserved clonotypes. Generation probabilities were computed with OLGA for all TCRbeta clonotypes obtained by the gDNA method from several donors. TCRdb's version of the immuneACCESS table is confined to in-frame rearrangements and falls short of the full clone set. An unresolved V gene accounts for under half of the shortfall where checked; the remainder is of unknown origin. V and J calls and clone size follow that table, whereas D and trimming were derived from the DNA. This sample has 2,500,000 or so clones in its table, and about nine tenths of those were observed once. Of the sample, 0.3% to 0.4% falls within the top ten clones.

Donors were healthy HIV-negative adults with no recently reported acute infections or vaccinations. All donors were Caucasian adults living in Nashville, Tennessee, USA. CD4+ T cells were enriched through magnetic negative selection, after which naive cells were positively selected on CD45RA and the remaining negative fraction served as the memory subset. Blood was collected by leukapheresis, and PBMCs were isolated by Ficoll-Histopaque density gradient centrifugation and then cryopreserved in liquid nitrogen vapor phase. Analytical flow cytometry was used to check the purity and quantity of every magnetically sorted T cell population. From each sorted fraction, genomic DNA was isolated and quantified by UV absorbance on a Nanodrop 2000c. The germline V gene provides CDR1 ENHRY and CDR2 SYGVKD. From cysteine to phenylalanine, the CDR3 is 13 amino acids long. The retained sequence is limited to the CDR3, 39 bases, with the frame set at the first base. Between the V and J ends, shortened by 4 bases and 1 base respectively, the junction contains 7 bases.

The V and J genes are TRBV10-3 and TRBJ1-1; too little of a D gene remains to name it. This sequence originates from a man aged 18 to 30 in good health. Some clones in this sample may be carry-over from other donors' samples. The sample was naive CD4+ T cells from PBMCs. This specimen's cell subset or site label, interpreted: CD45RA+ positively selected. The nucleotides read TGTGCCATCAGTGTACAAGGGAACACTGAAGCTTTCTTT. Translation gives CAISVQGNTEAFF.